This is a list of T cell receptor beta chains from one sample in a study of cytomegalovirus exposure and HLA in healthy donors. Method: immunoSEQ multiplex PCR; TCRdb's copy keeps in-frame clones and lacks some. The table gives about 140,000 clones; the top ten clones make up about 2.2% of it. Sequencing was carried out using PBMCs. All receptors come from a woman in her late teens or twenties in good health and CMV-seronegative. The CDR3 runs from the conserved cysteine through the conserved F or W. Fields, in order: D gene, V gene, J gene, CDR3 DNA, CDR3 protein. D genes are given only for firm matches.

>.|TRBV6-5|TRBJ1-3
TGTGCCAGCACCGAAATGCAGGGCTCTGGAAACACCATATATTTT
CASTEMQGSGNTIYF
>TRBD1|TRBV29-1|TRBJ1-2
TGCAGCGTCGAGAAGACAGGGACAGGCTACACCTTC
CSVEKTGTGYTF
>TRBD2|TRBV5-1|TRBJ2-7
TGCGCCAGCAGCTTTTCTTGGACTAGCAGTTACGAGCAGTACTTC
CASSFSWTSSYEQYF
>.|TRBV19|TRBJ2-1
TGTGCCAGTACCCGAGGGCGAGAGCAGTTCTTC
CASTRGREQFF
>TRBD1|TRBV7-8|TRBJ1-5
TGTGCCAGCAGCTGGGGACAGGGGGCGAATCAGCCCCAGCATTTT
CASSWGQGANQPQHF
>.|TRBV15|TRBJ2-3
TGTGCCACCAGCAGATTTCCGGACAGCAGCACAGATACGCAGTATTTT
CATSRFPDSSTDTQYF
>TRBD2|TRBV13|TRBJ2-1
TGTGCCAGCAGCTTAGATCGGGTCGCTAGCGGGAGTGGCTATGAGCAGTTCTTC
CASSLDRVASGSGYEQFF
>TRBD2|TRBV5-4|TRBJ2-1
TGTGCCAGCAGCTTGTCAGCGGGAGACTACAATGAGCAGTTCTTC
CASSLSAGDYNEQFF
>.|TRBV11-3|TRBJ2-7
TGTGCCAGCAGCTTGGGGGCGAGCTCCTACGAGCAGTACTTC
CASSLGASSYEQYF
>TRBD1|TRBV6-6|TRBJ1-1
TGTGCCAGCAGTTACTCAGGGACAGGGGTTAACACTGAAGCTTTCTTT
CASSYSGTGVNTEAFF
>TRBD2|TRBV5-1|TRBJ2-5
TGCGCCAGCAGCTTTGGACTAGCTCTCCAAGAGACCCAGTACTTC
CASSFGLALQETQYF
>.|TRBV4-1|TRBJ1-5
TGCGCCAGCAGCCAAGACCACAATCAGCCCCAGCATTTT
CASSQDHNQPQHF
>TRBD2|TRBV4-1|TRBJ2-7
TGCGCCAGCAGCCAAACTGTCGGGACTATCCCCTCCTACGAGCAGTACTTC
CASSQTVGTIPSYEQYF
>TRBD2|TRBV5-1|TRBJ2-1
TGCGCCAGCAGCCTGGAGGCACTAGCGGGATACAATGAGCAGTTCTTC
CASSLEALAGYNEQFF
>.|TRBV27|TRBJ2-3
TGTGCCAGCAGTGGATTAGGACACTCAAGCACAGATACGCAGTATTTT
CASSGLGHSSTDTQYF
>.|TRBV2|TRBJ2-1
TGTGCCAGCAGTATACAGGGGAGGTGGCAGTTCTTC
CASSIQGRWQFF
>.|TRBV19|TRBJ2-1
TGTGCCAGTAGTATTGGAGACCCTCACAATGAGCAGTTCTTC
CASSIGDPHNEQFF
>.|TRBV9|TRBJ2-3
TGTGCCAGCAGCGTAGACCCTAGGGATACGCAGTATTTT
CASSVDPRDTQYF
>TRBD1|TRBV6-6|TRBJ1-5
TGTGCCAGCAGTTACTTACGGACAGGCCAGCCCCAGCATTTT
CASSYLRTGQPQHF
>TRBD1|TRBV19|TRBJ1-4
TGTGCCAGTAGCTTTGGGACAGGGATTGCAACTAATGAAAAACTGTTTTTT
CASSFGTGIATNEKLFF
>.|TRBV27|TRBJ2-1
TGTGCCAGCAGTTTTGGGGGGAGTAGCAATGAGCAGTTCTTC
CASSFGGSSNEQFF
>.|TRBV5-4|TRBJ2-5
TGTGCCAGCAGCTTGGAGCGAACTTCGGAGACCCAGTACTTC
CASSLERTSETQYF
>TRBD2|TRBV14|TRBJ2-7
TGTGCCAGCGCCGAACTAGCGGGAGGCTACGAGCAGTACTTC
CASAELAGGYEQYF
>TRBD1|TRBV5-6|TRBJ1-3
TGTGCCAGCGAATCTCGACAGGGGATAGGAAACACCATATATTTT
CASESRQGIGNTIYF
>.|TRBV5-8|TRBJ1-5
TGTGCCAGCAGCTTGGGGAATGCAGGCGGGAGCAATCAGCCCCAGCATTTT
CASSLGNAGGSNQPQHF
>TRBD2|TRBV11-3|TRBJ2-5
TGTGCCAGCAGCGCAAATAGCGGGAGTGGGCCGTCGCACTTC
CASSANSGSGPSHF
>TRBD2|TRBV5-1|TRBJ2-2
TGCGCCAGCCGGCTCATCGGGAGGGAGGGGGAGCTGTTTTTT
CASRLIGREGELFF
>TRBD2|TRBV11-3|TRBJ2-1
TGTGCCAGCAGCTTAGATCAGGGAGGTAGCGGGTCGTTTGGGGTGCAGTTCTTC
CASSLDQGGSGSFGVQFF
>TRBD1|TRBV5-8|TRBJ1-1
TGTGCCAGCCCCGGGACAGGGAACACTGAAGCTTTCTTT
CASPGTGNTEAFF
>TRBD2|TRBV5-1|TRBJ2-1
TGCGCCAGCAGCGGGGGGATCCTCAAAACTAGCGGGAGGGCGAATGAGCAGTTCTTC
CASSGGILKTSGRANEQFF
>.|TRBV18|TRBJ1-5
TGTGCCAGCTCGAGGGGGGGCAAAGAGCCCCAGCATTTT
CASSRGGKEPQHF
>.|TRBV28|TRBJ2-2
TGTGCCAGCAGTTTGACCGGGACTGGGACCGGGGAGCTGTTTTTT
CASSLTGTGTGELFF
>TRBD1|TRBV7-9|TRBJ2-2
TGTGCCAGCAGCCGTTTTGCCGACAGGGGTTACACCGGGGAGCTGTTTTTT
CASSRFADRGYTGELFF
>TRBD1|TRBV5-1|TRBJ2-5
TGCGCCAGCAGCGGGGGACAGGGGGCTTTGGGAGAGACCCAGTACTTC
CASSGGQGALGETQYF
>TRBD1|TRBV19|TRBJ1-4
TGTGCCAGTAGTCCTCTCGGGACAGGGGTCGAAGAACTGTTTTTT
CASSPLGTGVEELFF
>.|TRBV6-5|TRBJ2-7
TGTGCCAGCAGGGCCCAGGGAACTCCCTACGAGCAGTACTTC
CASRAQGTPYEQYF
>TRBD1|TRBV7-3|TRBJ2-1
TGTGCCAGCAGTCTGGGACAGGACAATGAGCAGTTCTTC
CASSLGQDNEQFF
>TRBD1|TRBV6-1|TRBJ2-1
TGTGCCAGCAGTAGGGGACAGGACAATGAGCAGTTCTTC
CASSRGQDNEQFF
>.|TRBV2|TRBJ1-2
TGTGCCAGCAGTTTTGACAGGTTCTATGGCTACACCTTC
CASSFDRFYGYTF
>.|TRBV9|TRBJ2-3
TGTGCCAGCAGCCCAAGACTAGGATTCACAGATACGCAGTATTTT
CASSPRLGFTDTQYF
>.|TRBV18|TRBJ2-5
TGTGCCAGCTCGAACCAACAGGGTCCCCAAGAGACCCAGTACTTC
CASSNQQGPQETQYF
>.|TRBV9|TRBJ1-2
TGTGCCAGCACCTTAACCCGCGTGGACACTGGCTACACCTTC
CASTLTRVDTGYTF
>.|TRBV27|TRBJ2-1
TGTGCCAGCAGTGTCCGGGAAGGAGACTATGAGCAGTTCTTC
CASSVREGDYEQFF
>TRBD2|TRBV6-4|TRBJ2-1
TGTGCCAGCATCAGAAGAGGGGGCGAGCGGGAGGGCCCGTACAATGAGCAGTTCTTC
CASIRRGGEREGPYNEQFF
>.|TRBV5-1|TRBJ2-7
TGCGCCAGCAGCCCGGGGACAACCTACGAGCAGTACTTC
CASSPGTTYEQYF
>.|TRBV19|TRBJ1-1
TGTGCCAGCTCCTTCGGGGTCGGGAACACTGAAGCTTTCTTT
CASSFGVGNTEAFF
>TRBD2|TRBV4-1|TRBJ2-5
TGCGCCAGCAGCCCTCACCTGACTAGCGGGCAAGAGACCCAGTACTTC
CASSPHLTSGQETQYF
>.|TRBV18|TRBJ2-7
TGTGCCAGCTCACCACGAGTAGCGGACAATATGTACGAGCAGTACTTC
CASSPRVADNMYEQYF